Listed here are 24 T cell receptor beta chains from one sample, sequenced in a study of CD8+CD57+ T cells in acquired aplastic anemia. Flow cytometry had shown expanded CD8+CD57+ cells in the patients chosen for sequencing. For CDR3 and TCR beta VDJ profiling, genomic DNA was the template used. TCRdb reprocessed the reads with MiXCR, giving one entry per CDR3 protein. The data show 200,000 to 300,000 distinct CDR3 sequences, around 82% seen once. The sample comprised sorted CD4+, CD8+, or CD8+CD57+ T cells (not recorded which) from PBMCs. The receptors here all came from a human donor with aplastic anemia.

The chain employs TRBV9 and TRBJ1-1; D not certain. The CDR3 spans 15 residues. Trimming shortened V by 0 bases and J by 8 bases, and 17 bases separated the two germline ends. Germline V gene lookup returns CDR1 SGDLS and CDR2 YYNGEE. CDR3: CASSVAGRMNKEAFF. CDR3 DNA sequence: TGTGCCAGCAGCGTAGCCGGGAGGATGAACAAGGAAGCTTTCTTT.

Here the CDR3 DNA reads TGTGCCAGCAGCCTTACTCTCGCAGGTGGCTACACCTTC. Translated, it gives CASSLTLAGGYTF. The genes are TRBV5-4 and TRBJ1-2, with D uncertain. V was shortened by 4 bases and J by 7 bases, with 14 bases between the two germline ends. The CDR3 is 13 residues long. Germline CDR1 SGHNT, CDR2 YYREEE (reference sequence).

This clonotype showed up just once. The chain has TRBV7-8 and TRBJ1-6; D might be TRBD1 (5 bases). Germline CDR1 and CDR2: SGHVS and FQNEAQ. This CDR3 spans 16 amino acids. V gave up 5 bases and J gave up 5 bases, with 16 bases separating them. As DNA, the CDR3 is TGTGCCAGCAGCCAGGGTGGACATCGTCATAATTCACCCCTCCACTTT. This encodes CASSQGGHRHNSPLHF.

To note about this clonotype: A much larger clone lies one base from this, so it may be a read error. The chain has TRBV7-9 and TRBJ2-5, with 11 nucleotides matching TRBD1. The CDR3 sequence is 15 residues long. The V segment lost 11 bases and the J segment 13 bases; nucleotides outside the gene matches: 21. Germline CDR1 reads SEHNR; CDR2 reads FQNEAQ (reference sequence). The CDR3 nucleotides read TGTGCCGGACAGGGGGCTAGGGAGACCCAGGACTTCGGGTACTTC. Its translation: CAGQGARETQDFGYF.

The V gene is TRBV15, the J gene TRBJ2-6, with unresolved D. The CDR3 runs 14 residues. Trimming pared 1 base from V and 4 bases from J, leaving 5 bases between. Germline V CDR1 and CDR2: LNHNV, YYDKDF (reference sequence). The CDR3 sequence: CATSRGAGANVLTF. The CDR3 DNA sequence: TGTGCCACCAGCAGAGGCGCCGGGGCCAACGTCCTGACTTTC.

The rearrangement links TRBV5-8 to TRBJ2-3; no clear D. The last part of the DNA fits TRBJ1-5 better; the J call may be wrong. CDR3 length equals 14 residues. Germline CDR1 SGHTS, CDR2 YDEGEE. CDR3 loop: CASSLGRSPDTQHF. DNA of the CDR3: TGTGCCAGCAGCTTAGGTCGGAGTCCCGATACGCAGCATTTT.

Only one count was recorded for this clonotype. Its ends do not fully match the called genes, so a read error is possible. The chain is built from TRBV2 and TRBJ2-3; D may correspond to TRBD1 or TRBD2 (5 bases each). Germline-derived CDR1 and CDR2 are SNHLY and FYNNEI. The CDR3 has 14 residues. The CDR3 DNA follows: TGTGCCCGCAGATGGGACGGGGGCACAGATACGCAGTATTTT. Translation: CARRWDGGTDTQYF.

The chain employs TRBV4-1 and TRBJ2-7; 7 bases agree with TRBD1. The CDR3 is 14 amino acids. Per germline, CDR1 MGHRA and CDR2 YSYEKL. The V and J ends lost 4 bases and 0 bases, in that order; junction bases with no gene match: 3. In nucleotides, the CDR3 is TGCGCCAGCAGCCGGGACAGTTACTCCTACGAGCAGTACTTC. It yields the protein CASSRDSYSYEQYF.

The V call is TRBV5-5, the J call TRBJ2-2, with TRBD1 matching over 9 bases. This CDR3 region has 15 residues. Trimming took 3 bases from V and 2 from J; bases not matched to a gene: 2. Germline V gene lookup returns CDR1 SGHKS and CDR2 YYEKEE (reference sequence). The CDR3 is CASSWGQGNTGELFF. The CDR3 nucleotides read TGTGCCAGCAGCTGGGGACAGGGTAACACCGGGGAGCTGTTTTTT.

This chain's CDR3 is CASSLQGGANTLSYEQYV. As DNA, the CDR3 is TGTGCCAGCAGCTTACAGGGAGGCGCCAATACCCTGTCCTACGAGCAGTACGTC. The chain is built from TRBV7-8 and TRBJ2-7, with D possibly matching TRBD2 (6 bases). The CDR3 has 18 residues. Germline CDR1 SGHVS, CDR2 FQNEAQ. V lost 2 bases and J 1 base, leaving 21 bases between the germline ends.

This chain uses TRBV19 with TRBJ1-5; 8 bases are shared with TRBD1. This CDR3 has 14 residues. With 2 bases clipped from V and 5 bases from J, the junction kept 2 bases outside the gene matches. Germline V lookup: CDR1 LNHDA, CDR2 SQIVND (reference sequence). CDR3 bases: TGTGCCAGTAGTATAATGACAGGGGATCAGCCCCAGCATTTT. Translating gives CASSIMTGDQPQHF.

Details on this clonotype: The conserved phenylalanine or tryptophan is not found at the CDR3 terminus, so this likely reflects a read error. The J gene is TRBJ2-3, the V gene TRBV2; 10 bases map to TRBD2. Germline V gene lookup returns CDR1 SNHLY and CDR2 FYNNEI. This CDR3 is 14 amino acids long. V trimming: 6 bases; J trimming: 11 bases; junction bases outside the gene matches: 11. DNA of the CDR3: TGTGCCAGCAGGGTAGCGGGAGGACCCGAGCAGCAGTATTGC. This gives the protein CASRVAGGPEQQYC.

Details on this clonotype: The CDR3 ends on some other residue instead of the conserved phenylalanine or tryptophan, so this is likely a read error. No DNA is shown, since the ends of the CDR3 on it are uncertain; the CDR3 is the one TCRdb lists. The rearrangement uses TRBV7-6 and TRBJ2-3; the table names TRBD1, a call not compared with the DNA. The CDR3 length is 13 residues, termini included. Per the germline V gene, CDR1 is SGHVS and CDR2 is FNYEAQ. The CDR3 spells CASSADRGHSHLL.

This chain connects TRBV7-9 to TRBJ1-1; D is possibly TRBD1 (5 bases). There are 15 residues in the CDR3. Germline CDR1 and CDR2: SEHNR and FQNEAQ (reference sequence). Trimming took 1 base from V and 5 from J, leaving 14 bases between them. The CDR3 protein is CASSLERSGGTEAFF. The CDR3 coding sequence is TGTGCCAGCAGCTTAGAACGAAGCGGGGGGACTGAAGCTTTCTTT.

The V call is TRBV2, the J call TRBJ1-1; D might be TRBD1 (6 bases). The germline V and J ends were trimmed by 8 bases and 1 base, with 17 bases remaining between them. Germline-derived CDR1 and CDR2 are SNHLY and FYNNEI. CDR3 length equals 15 residues. DNA for the CDR3: TGTGCCAGCGGGGACGGGGGGGGGGCGAACACTGAAGCTTTCTTT. It yields the protein CASGDGGGANTEAFF.

This CDR3 reads CASSSGLGPQETQYF. In DNA form, the CDR3 reads TGTGCCAGCAGCTCTGGTTTGGGACCACAAGAGACCCAGTATTTT. The chain uses TRBV7-9 and TRBJ2-3, with D perhaps assigned TRBD1 or TRBD2 (5 bases each). The CDR3 contains 15 residues. Looked up from germline, CDR1 is SEHNR and CDR2 is FQNEAQ (reference sequence). V was trimmed by 4 bases and J by 12 bases, leaving 23 bases between them.

On this clonotype: The junction shows a germline mismatch at one end, possibly a read error. J is TRBJ1-5 and V is TRBV7-8, with TRBD1 as a possible D gene (6 bases). Per germline, CDR1 SGHVS and CDR2 FQNEAQ. The CDR3 has 13 amino acids. CDR3 coding DNA: TGTGCCAGCAGCTTTCATGGGGACGGGACACAGCATTTC. It specifies CASSFHGDGTQHF. Full variable domain (outside the CDR3, taken from reference TRBV7-8 and TRBJ1-5): GAGVSQSPRYKVAKRGQDVALRCDPISGHVSLFWYQQALGQGPEFLTYFQNEAQLDKSGLPSDRFFAERPEGSVSTLKIQRTQQEDSAVYLCASSFHGDGTQHFGDGTRLSIL.

This sequence joins TRBV7-2 and TRBJ2-1; 9 bases map to TRBD2. With V trimmed by 4 bases and J by 8 bases, 9 bases remained unmatched. The V gene's germline CDR1 is SGHTA and CDR2 FQGNSA. The length of the CDR3 is 15 residues. CDR3 in amino acids: CASSSVGGGADEQFF. The DNA of the CDR3 is TGTGCCAGCAGCTCAGTCGGCGGGGGGGCGGATGAGCAGTTCTTC.

Regarding this clonotype: Relative to the germline gene, one junction end is altered; a read error may explain this. The chain couples TRBV7-8 to TRBJ2-2, with 10 bases that match TRBD2. Per the germline V gene, CDR1 is SGHVS and CDR2 is FQNEAQ. This CDR3 contains 17 residues. DNA of the CDR3: TGCGCCAGCAGCTTAGCGGGAGGTGGCGATACCAACGGGGAGCTGTTTTTT. This translates into CASSLAGGGDTNGELFF.

The V call is TRBV2, the J call TRBJ2-1; TRBD2 agrees at 13 bases. The V gene's germline CDR1 is SNHLY and CDR2 FYNNEI. V gave up 4 bases and J gave up 8 bases; unmatched junction bases: 5. The CDR3 runs 15 residues. The DNA of the CDR3 is TGTGCCAGCAGTGCGACTAGCGGGGGGAGCGATGAGCAGTTCTTC. Translation: CASSATSGGSDEQFF. Complete variable domain (other parts from reference TRBV2 and TRBJ2-1): EPEVTQTPSHQVTQMGQEVILRCVPISNHLYFYWYRQILGQKVEFLVSFYNNEISEKSEIFDDQFSVERPDGSNFTLKIRSTKLEDSAMYFCASSATSGGSDEQFFGPGTRLTVL.

V gene TRBV29-1 combines with J gene TRBJ2-1, with D perhaps given as TRBD1 or TRBD2 (6 bases each). Germline lookup yields CDR1 SQVTM and CDR2 ANQGSEA. This CDR3 region has 14 residues. Trimming pared 0 bases from V and 9 bases from J, leaving 15 bases between. In DNA form, the CDR3 reads TGCAGCGTTGAAGATCCACTGGGGGGCAGTGAGCAGTTCTTC. It specifies CSVEDPLGGSEQFF.

The chain carries TRBV5-4 and TRBJ2-7, with 7 nucleotides matching TRBD2. V shed 4 bases and J 2 bases; nucleotides not matched to a gene: 6. CDR3 size: 14 residues. In germline, CDR1 is SGHNT, CDR2 YYREEE (reference sequence). CDR3 residues: CASSVTSAAYEQYF. The DNA for the CDR3 is TGTGCCAGCAGCGTTACTAGCGCAGCCTACGAGCAGTACTTC.

The chain has TRBV7-8 and TRBJ1-6; D gene unclear. Trimming took 4 bases from V and 8 from J, leaving 9 bases between them. The CDR3 runs 13 residues. Germline V gene lookup returns CDR1 SGHVS and CDR2 FQNEAQ. The CDR3 nucleotides read TGTGCCAGCAGCTCTCCAAAGGATTCACCCCTCCACTTT. Amino acids: CASSSPKDSPLHF. The full variable domain, with the rest looked up from reference TRBV7-8 and TRBJ1-6, is GAGVSQSPRYKVAKRGQDVALRCDPISGHVSLFWYQQALGQGPEFLTYFQNEAQLDKSGLPSDRFFAERPEGSVSTLKIQRTQQEDSAVYLCASSSPKDSPLHFGNGTRLTVT.

Points on this clonotype: Because the CDR3 is missing its conserved closing phenylalanine or tryptophan, this is likely a read error. The DNA is omitted, as the CDR3 cannot be located on it reliably, and the CDR3 follows TCRdb's listing. The chain couples TRBV2 to TRBJ2-3; the table's TRBD2 call for D was not verified on the DNA. The CDR3 is 13 residues long, counting both termini. Germline V gene lookup returns CDR1 SNHLY and CDR2 FYNNEI. CDR3 sequence: CASSGGGAETTYS.